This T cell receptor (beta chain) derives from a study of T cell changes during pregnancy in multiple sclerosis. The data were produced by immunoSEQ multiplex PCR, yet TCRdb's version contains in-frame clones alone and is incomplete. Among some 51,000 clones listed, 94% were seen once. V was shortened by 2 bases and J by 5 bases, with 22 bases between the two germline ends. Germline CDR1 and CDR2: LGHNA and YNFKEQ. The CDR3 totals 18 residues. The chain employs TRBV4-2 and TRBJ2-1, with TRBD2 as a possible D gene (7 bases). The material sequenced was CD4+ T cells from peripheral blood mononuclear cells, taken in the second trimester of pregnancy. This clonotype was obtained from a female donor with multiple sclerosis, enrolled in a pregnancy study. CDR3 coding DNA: TGTGCCAGCAGCCAATGGGAAGGTTTGGGGGGGGCCGACAATGAGCAGTTCTTC. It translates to CASSQWEGLGGADNEQFF.